The rows below give T cell receptor beta chains drawn from one sample of a study of T cells after yellow fever vaccination. TCRdb re-derived calls from the 5' RACE reads in MiXCR, one entry per CDR3 protein. The profile shows about 310,000 distinct CDR3 sequences, less than 4.5% of them singletons. The source material was PBMCs, sampled on the day of the yellow fever booster vaccination. Receptors originate from a man aged 18 to 35 who received the YFV17D yellow fever vaccine. CDR3s include the opening cysteine and the closing phenylalanine or tryptophan. The D gene is left open where the match is weak. Only part of the rows carry a size: once, few, many, or a class if the clone is expanded.

many,TRBJ2-4,TRBV7-2,NA,TGTGCCAGCAGCTTACGTACAGCGCTTTTAGCCAAAAACATTCAGTACTTC,CASSLRTALLAKNIQYF
many,TRBJ1-2,TRBV10-3,TRBD1,TGTGCCAGGAGCACAGGGGAAGAAAGTGGCTACACCTTC,CARSTGEESGYTF
many,TRBJ2-2,TRBV7-3,NA,TGTGCCAGCAGCCCGGGTGTCGGGGAGCTGTTTTTT,CASSPGVGELFF
many,TRBJ2-3,TRBV6-5,NA,TGTGCCAGCAGTTACGCTCTACACACAGATACGCAGTATTTT,CASSYALHTDTQYF
few,TRBJ2-2,TRBV6-5,NA,TGTGCCAGCAGTTGGGCAGGGTGGGCCGGGGAGCTGTTTTTT,CASSWAGWAGELFF
few,TRBJ2-2,TRBV4-3,TRBD2,TGCGCCAGCAGCCAAGAGGGGAGGACTAGGAGGATCGGGGAGCTGTTTTTT,CASSQEGRTRRIGELFF
NA,TRBJ2-1,TRBV10-3,NA,TGTGCCATCAGTGAGTTAGTCGGGAATGAGCAGTTCTTC,CAISELVGNEQFF
few,TRBJ2-5,TRBV5-1,NA,TGCGCCAGCAGCTCGGACGGTCTAAAAGAGACCCAGTACTTC,CASSSDGLKETQYF
NA,TRBJ2-3,TRBV4-1,NA,TGCGCCAGCAGCCAAGGGTCCGGGGCGGGGAGGACAGATACGCAGTATTTT,CASSQGSGAGRTDTQYF
many,TRBJ2-2,TRBV5-5,NA,TGTGCCAGCAGCTTGCTTCTCTTAGTCCAGAACACCGGGGAGCTGTTTTTT,CASSLLLLVQNTGELFF
NA,TRBJ1-2,TRBV5-1,TRBD1,TGCGCCAGCAGCTTGGTTGGACAGGGGATTATTAACTATGGCTACACCTTC,CASSLVGQGIINYGYTF
NA,TRBJ2-1,TRBV20-1,TRBD2,TGCAGTGCGACAAGCGGGGGGGCCTACAATGAGCAGTTCTTC,CSATSGGAYNEQFF
many,TRBJ2-7,TRBV5-1,TRBD1,TGCGCCAGCAGTCGCGGGACAGGGGACCCCTACGAGCAGTACTTC,CASSRGTGDPYEQYF
many,TRBJ1-1,TRBV7-2,NA,TGTGCCAGCAGGCAGGGAATCTTCATGAACACTGAAGCTTTCTTT,CASRQGIFMNTEAFF
NA,TRBJ2-2,TRBV5-1,TRBD2,TGCGCCAGCAGCTTGGTTGCTAGCGGGGGGGAGCTGTTTTTT,CASSLVASGGELFF
NA,TRBJ2-1,TRBV4-2,NA,TGTGCCAGCAGCTACCCGGTGGGGGGTATTGTCGATGAGCAGTTCTTC,CASSYPVGGIVDEQFF
NA,TRBJ2-2,TRBV20-1,NA,TGCAGTGCCCCCTTCCCCACCGGGGAGCTGTTTTTT,CSAPFPTGELFF
few,TRBJ2-2,TRBV5-1,NA,TGCGCCAGCAACACAGGTTTTCGGACAGACTACACCGGGGAGCTGTTTTTT,CASNTGFRTDYTGELFF
few,TRBJ2-5,TRBV5-4,TRBD1,TGTGCCAGCAGGGGACAGGGGGGAGAGACCCAGTACTTC,CASRGQGGETQYF
NA,TRBJ1-6,TRBV20-1,TRBD1,TGCAGTGCTAGAGATCCAGGGGGAGGGCTTTATAATTCACCCCTCCACTTT,CSARDPGGGLYNSPLHF
few,TRBJ2-2,TRBV28,NA,TGTGCCACCTTATCAACAGGGTTGGCCGGGGAGCTGTTTTTT,CATLSTGLAGELFF
many,TRBJ2-7,TRBV7-2,TRBD2,TGTGCCAGCAGCCGAGGACTAGCGGGGGACGCCTACGAGCAGTACTTC,CASSRGLAGDAYEQYF
NA,TRBJ2-7,TRBV4-3,NA,TGCGCCAGCAGCCAAGATCACGCGGTCTGGAGGGAGCAGTACTTC,CASSQDHAVWREQYF
many,TRBJ1-1,TRBV5-1,TRBD1,TGCGCCAGCAGGACAGGGAAGACTGAAGCTTTCTTT,CASRTGKTEAFF
NA,TRBJ1-3,TRBV7-2,NA,TGTGCCAGCAGCACGCGAGGGAGTGGAAACACCATATATTTT,CASSTRGSGNTIYF
many,TRBJ1-2,TRBV3-1,NA,TGTGCCAGCAGTCCGAGTGGGGTCTGGCAGGAAGGCTACACCTTC,CASSPSGVWQEGYTF
many,TRBJ2-1,TRBV4-3,TRBD2,TGCGCCAGCAGCCCCGGACTAGCGGGGGCATTTAAGCAGTTCTTC,CASSPGLAGAFKQFF
few,TRBJ2-2,TRBV29-1,NA,TGCAGCGTTGGGCCGAACACCGGGGAGCTGTTTTTT,CSVGPNTGELFF
NA,TRBJ1-3,TRBV20-1,NA,TGCAGTGCGGAACCGGCACAGAGCGGAAACACCATATATTTT,CSAEPAQSGNTIYF
many,TRBJ2-3,TRBV28,TRBD1,TGTGCCAGCGTAAACCCCGGACAGGGGACCCAAGATACGCAGTATTTT,CASVNPGQGTQDTQYF
NA,TRBJ1-2,TRBV4-1,NA,TGCGCCAGCAGCCAATTGGCGGGGGTCGGCTACACCTTC,CASSQLAGVGYTF
NA,TRBJ2-3,TRBV5-1,NA,TGCGCCAGCAGCTGGAATGCGGGACCTAGCACAGATACGCAGTATTTT,CASSWNAGPSTDTQYF
many,TRBJ2-1,TRBV5-1,NA,TGCGCCAGCAGCCCCCCCTGGGGCACCTACAATGAGCAGTTCTTC,CASSPPWGTYNEQFF
many,TRBJ1-1,TRBV5-8,NA,TGTGCCAGCAGCTTGATCCCGGGCACTGAAGCTTTCTTT,CASSLIPGTEAFF
few,TRBJ2-3,TRBV3-1,NA,TGTGCCAGCAGCCCTGCGGGGGCGGGGGTCGCAGATACGCAGTATTTT,CASSPAGAGVADTQYF
many,TRBJ2-2,TRBV12-3/TRBV12-4,NA,TGTGCCAGCAGCCCGCCCCCAGGAGAAACCGGGGAGCTGTTTTTT,CASSPPPGETGELFF
NA,TRBJ2-3,TRBV7-3,TRBD2,TGTGCCAGCAGCCCCAGACTAGCTGGAACAGATACGCAGTATTTT,CASSPRLAGTDTQYF